The 30 T cell receptor beta chains presented below share a single source sample, sequenced in a study of cytomegalovirus exposure and HLA in healthy donors. PCR involved 60 Vbeta and 13 Jbeta primers. TCRdb keeps only in-frame clones here, not all; method: immunoSEQ multiplex PCR. The sample has roughly 99,000 clones, more than 75% seen once; the top ten hold less than 3.5%. Sequencing input: PBMCs. All receptors derive from a man aged 25 to 45 in good health and CMV-seropositive.

CDR3 sequence reads: CASSEAGLALHF. CDR3 DNA sequence: TGTGCCAGCAGTGAGGCGGGTCTGGCCCTCCACTTT. The chain combines TRBV2 with TRBJ1-6; D uncertain. This CDR3 contains 12 residues. Germline CDR1 SNHLY, CDR2 FYNNEI. The V gene lost 3 bases and the J gene lost 14 bases, with 11 bases spanning the gap.

This clone was seen only a few times. This rearrangement joins TRBV5-1 to TRBJ1-1, with 7 bases lining up with TRBD1. The CDR3 has 16 amino acids. Trimming removed 4 bases from V and 0 bases from J; junction bases left unmatched: 9. CDR1 and CDR2 from the germline V gene are SGHRS and YFSETQ. The CDR3 sequence: CASSPIGGGMNTEAFF. DNA of the CDR3: TGCGCCAGCAGCCCAATCGGAGGGGGCATGAACACTGAAGCTTTCTTT.

V gene TRBV4-1 combines with J gene TRBJ2-1; a possible D gene is TRBD2 (6 bases). V lost 0 bases to trimming and J lost 9 bases, with 15 bases between them. The CDR3 has 15 amino acids. Germline values: CDR1 MGHRA, CDR2 YSYEKL. Here the CDR3 DNA reads TGCGCCAGCAGCCAAGAAGGAGGGGTTGGGGGTGAGCAGTTCTTC. Protein sequence: CASSQEGGVGGEQFF.

The chain recombines TRBV7-9 with TRBJ2-7; D is unclear. Germline CDR1 and CDR2: SEHNR and FQNEAQ (reference sequence). There are 14 residues in the CDR3. V was cut by 5 bases and J by 5 bases, with 16 bases left in between. The CDR3 region is CASSPNSNRDEQYF. The CDR3 coding sequence is TGTGCCAGCAGCCCTAATTCAAATCGCGACGAGCAGTACTTC.

This clone has just one count. V and J are TRBV10-3 and TRBJ2-1; 8 bases are a match to TRBD1. Germline trimming cut 9 bases from V and 7 bases from J; bases unmatched to any gene: 8. CDR1 and CDR2 (germline): ENHRY, SYGVKD. The CDR3 sequence is 13 residues long. DNA of the CDR3: TGTGCCATGGCCGGGACAGGCCAGAATGAGCAGTTCTTC. This encodes CAMAGTGQNEQFF.

This sequence joins TRBV27 and TRBJ2-6; D is uncertain. The CDR3 spans 15 residues. The germline V and J ends were trimmed by 6 bases and 1 base, with 10 bases remaining between them. In germline, CDR1 is MNHEY, CDR2 SMNVEV (reference sequence). CDR3 region: CASRNYGSGANVLTF. The CDR3 DNA reads TGTGCCAGCAGAAACTACGGGTCTGGGGCCAACGTCCTGACTTTC.

This clone was counted a few times. The rearrangement uses TRBV11-2 and TRBJ2-1; TRBD1 aligns across 9 bases. Per the germline V gene, CDR1 is SGHAT and CDR2 is FQNNGV. This CDR3 is built from 15 residues. Trimming at V came to 5 bases and at J to 2 bases, leaving 4 bases not matched to a gene. The CDR3 DNA reads TGTGCCAGCAGCACCGGGACAGGGACCTACAATGAGCAGTTCTTC. It yields the protein CASSTGTGTYNEQFF.

V gene TRBV5-6 combines with J gene TRBJ2-5, with 10 bases lining up with TRBD1. CDR1 and CDR2 from the germline V gene are SGHDT and YYEEEE. V gave up 4 bases and J gave up 5 bases; unmatched junction bases: 8. The CDR3 covers 15 residues. In DNA, the CDR3 is TGTGCCAGCAGCGCCCCGACAGGGGGCCGGGAGACCCAGTACTTC. Its protein product is CASSAPTGGRETQYF.

The chain carries TRBV2 and TRBJ2-1; the D gene is possibly TRBD1 (5 bases). CDR1 SNHLY and CDR2 FYNNEI come from the germline V gene. Trimming stripped 11 bases from V and 0 bases from J, with 14 bases between. The CDR3 contains 14 residues. CDR3 nucleotides: TGTGCCGGTTCCCAGGGAAGCTCCTACAATGAGCAGTTCTTC. Protein product: CAGSQGSSYNEQFF.

J is TRBJ1-2 and V is TRBV19, with 10 bases identical to TRBD1. V dropped 4 bases and J dropped 5; count of bases not matched to a gene: 1. The CDR3 runs 13 residues. CDR1 and CDR2 from the germline V gene are LNHDA and SQIVND (reference sequence). The CDR3 spells CASSRTGGYGYTF. Here the CDR3 DNA reads TGTGCCAGTAGTAGGACAGGGGGTTATGGCTACACCTTC.

V and J are TRBV4-2 and TRBJ2-7, with TRBD1 matching over 8 bases. The CDR3 contains 16 residues. The germline gives CDR1 LGHNA, CDR2 YNFKEQ. Trimming took 2 bases from V and 6 from J; bases not matched to a gene: 12. For the CDR3, the DNA is TGTGCCAGCAGCCAAAGCCTCGGACAGGGTAGTGGCGAGCAGTACTTC. As protein: CASSQSLGQGSGEQYF.

The chain uses TRBV7-9 and TRBJ2-1, with a possible D match to TRBD2 (7 bases). Deletions cut 6 bases from V and 0 bases from J, with 15 bases between. The CDR3 spans 16 residues. CDR1 is SEHNR, CDR2 FQNEAQ, per germline (reference sequence). The CDR3 region is CASRPTGGSSYNEQFF. CDR3 in DNA: TGTGCCAGCAGGCCTACGGGGGGCAGCTCCTACAATGAGCAGTTCTTC.

Concerning this clone itself: Mismatch with germline at one junction end may stem from a read error. The chain combines TRBV9 with TRBJ2-6, with a weak D call TRBD1 (5 bases). Per the germline V gene, CDR1 is SGDLS and CDR2 is YYNGEE. This CDR3 has 14 residues. This CDR3 is CASSADSGANGLTF. The CDR3 DNA is TGTGCCAGCAGCGCCGACTCTGGGGCCAACGGCCTGACTTTC.

V usage is TRBV12-2 and J usage is TRBJ1-1; TRBD1, the D gene given by the table, was not confirmed from the DNA. TRBV12-2 is noted as a pseudogene. The CDR3 is 18 residues long. Here the CDR3 reads CASRNRDRGGSMNTEAFF. DNA for the CDR3: TGTGCAAGTCGCAACCGGGACAGGGGAGGCTCCATGAACACTGAAGCTTTCTTT.

In its sample, this clone was seen once. This rearrangement joins TRBV11-2 to TRBJ1-2; 7 bases agree with TRBD1. V dropped 4 bases and J dropped 4; count of bases not matched to a gene: 0. This CDR3 is built from 12 residues. Germline V gives CDR1 SGHAT, CDR2 FQNNGV. CDR3 sequence reads: CASSSGGYGYTF. CDR3 DNA sequence: TGTGCCAGCAGCTCAGGGGGCTATGGCTACACCTTC.

This chain connects TRBV12-5 to TRBJ2-3, with 8 bases lining up with TRBD1. V gave up 8 bases and J gave up 2 bases; unmatched junction bases: 3. CDR3 size: 13 residues. In germline, CDR1 is LGHNT, CDR2 FRNRAP. The CDR3 DNA reads as TGTGCTAGTAGGGACAGGTTCACAGATACGCAGTATTTT. Amino acid sequence: CASRDRFTDTQYF.

V and J are TRBV19 and TRBJ2-7; TRBD1 aligns across 7 bases. The germline V gene encodes CDR1 LNHDA and CDR2 SQIVND (reference sequence). Losses at the gene ends were 8 bases for V and 1 base for J; bases not matched to a gene: 11. This CDR3 comprises 15 residues. The CDR3 nucleotides are TGTGCCAGTCGCGCGACAGGACAGGATTCCTACGAGCAGTACTTC. Translating it yields CASRATGQDSYEQYF.

In its sample, this clone was seen a few times. The rearrangement joins TRBV6-1 to TRBJ2-5, with 7 bases fitting TRBD1. Matching the DNA end better, TRBJ2-7 makes the J call doubtful. Germline V gene lookup returns CDR1 MNHNS and CDR2 SASEGT. The length of the CDR3 is 13 residues. This chain's CDR3 is CASSGRQGYEQYF. In nucleotides, the CDR3 is TGTGCCAGCAGTGGTCGACAGGGCTACGAGCAGTACTTC.

This chain links TRBV2 with TRBJ2-4; TRBD1 is a possible D gene (5 bases). Between the trimmed V and J ends, which lost 6 bases and 3 bases, there was a span of 15 bases. This CDR3 contains 15 residues. CDR1 SNHLY and CDR2 FYNNEI come from the germline V gene. For the CDR3, the DNA is TGTGCCAGCAGCAGGAACAGGTCGGGCAAAAACATTCAGTACTTC. Encoded protein: CASSRNRSGKNIQYF.

The chain is built from TRBV4-2 and TRBJ1-3; 8 bases align to TRBD1. This CDR3 contains 14 residues. V trimming: 0 bases; J trimming: 6 bases; junction bases outside the gene matches: 1. CDR1 is LGHNA and CDR2 is YNFKEQ in the germline V gene. CDR3 in amino acids: CASSQDRGLNTIYF. CDR3 nucleotide sequence: TGTGCCAGCAGCCAAGACAGGGGGCTAAACACCATATATTTT.

The rearrangement joins TRBV6-1 to TRBJ1-1, with D possibly being TRBD1 (6 bases). The CDR3 loop spans 13 amino acids. The germline CDR1 and CDR2 sequences are MNHNS and SASEGT. V was clipped by 5 bases and J by 8 bases, with 15 bases between them. The CDR3 loop is CASSFLTGREAFF. The DNA of the CDR3 is TGTGCCAGCAGTTTCTTGACAGGCCGAGAAGCTTTCTTT.

This sequence joins TRBV7-9 and TRBJ1-4; D gene unclear. The CDR3 is 15 residues long. Between the trimmed V and J ends, which lost 5 bases and 7 bases, there was a span of 17 bases. Germline CDR1 SEHNR, CDR2 FQNEAQ (reference sequence). The CDR3: CASSPRGKAVEKLFF. The CDR3 DNA sequence: TGTGCCAGCAGCCCCAGAGGGAAAGCTGTTGAAAAACTGTTTTTT.

Worth noting for this clone: Relative to the germline gene, one junction end is altered; a read error may explain this. This sequence joins TRBV29-1 and TRBJ2-7; D uncertain. The germline CDR1 and CDR2 sequences are SQVTM and ANQGSEA. CDR3 length equals 13 residues. CDR3 in DNA: TGCAGCGGTGAATCAAAAACCCACGGAGAGCAGTCCTTC. This translates into CSGESKTHGEQSF.

This chain connects TRBV2 to TRBJ1-4, with TRBD1 matching over 7 bases. The V gene's germline CDR1 is SNHLY and CDR2 FYNNEI. J was trimmed by 5 bases and V by 1 base; bases with no gene match: 1. The CDR3 runs 14 residues. The CDR3 region has the DNA TGTGCCAGCAGTGAAGACAGGGGAAATGAAAAACTGTTTTTT. It specifies CASSEDRGNEKLFF.

This clone was observed a handful of times. V gene TRBV27 combines with J gene TRBJ2-1; a possible D gene is TRBD1 (6 bases). The CDR3 has 14 residues. The V end was cut by 6 bases, the J end by 9 bases, with 18 bases between. From germline, CDR1 is MNHEY and CDR2 SMNVEV (reference sequence). The CDR3 spells CASRGAGVGTEQFF. As DNA, the CDR3 is TGTGCCAGCAGGGGGGCTGGGGTTGGTACTGAGCAGTTCTTC.

The chain links TRBV2 to TRBJ1-2; tentative D call: TRBD1 (6 bases). This CDR3 is built from 12 residues. Deletions cut 9 bases from V and 3 bases from J, with 11 bases between. The germline CDR1 and CDR2 sequences are SNHLY and FYNNEI. CDR3 sequence reads: CARKDSHYGYTF. The CDR3 coding sequence is TGTGCCAGAAAGGACAGCCACTATGGCTACACCTTC.

The chain carries TRBV5-1 and TRBJ1-4; TRBD1 matches 10 bases. CDR1 and CDR2 from the germline V gene are SGHRS and YFSETQ. The CDR3 is 18 residues long. V shed 4 bases and J 1 base; nucleotides not matched to a gene: 10. The CDR3 DNA follows: TGCGCCAGCAGCCCGGGACAGGGGCGACGCCTAACTAATGAAAAACTGTTTTTT. Translation: CASSPGQGRRLTNEKLFF.

The chain links TRBV6-1 to TRBJ1-1; D unresolved. The CDR3 is 13 residues long. Germline-derived CDR1 and CDR2 are MNHNS and SASEGT. Trimming cost V 2 bases and J 5 bases, with 9 bases left between them. The CDR3 DNA reads TGTGCCAGCAGTGAATCGTTGCGGACTGAAGCTTTCTTT. Its translation is CASSESLRTEAFF.

This clone appeared once. The chain joins TRBV10-3 to TRBJ2-3; D remains ambiguous. The V gene's germline CDR1 is ENHRY and CDR2 SYGVKD. Trimming stripped 2 bases from V and 1 base from J, with 13 bases between. This CDR3 contains 16 residues. The CDR3 sequence is CAISESNRQGTDTQYF. The CDR3 nucleotides read TGTGCCATCAGTGAGAGCAACAGACAAGGCACAGATACGCAGTATTTT.

This clone was seen a handful of times. The chain combines TRBV5-1 with TRBJ2-3; possibly TRBD2 for D (5 bases). Germline V gene sequence: CDR1 SGHRS, CDR2 YFSETQ. The CDR3 length is 15 residues. With 0 bases removed from V and 6 bases from J, the gap between germline ends came to 14 bases. This CDR3 reads CASSLGTGSEDTQYF. The CDR3 DNA is TGCGCCAGCAGCTTGGGGACGGGGAGCGAGGATACGCAGTATTTT.